This T cell receptor (beta chain) was sequenced in a study of cytomegalovirus exposure and HLA in healthy donors. Whole-study findings and limits: Reported findings show TCR beta sequences accurately forecast HLA-A and HLA-B alleles in most subjects. Later on, an analysis found that several of the most significant clusters appeared to be linked to common viral pathogens, which included parvovirus B19. CMV antigen specificity of a few CMV-associated chains was confirmed in vitro. When presence/absence was analysed, sequencing depth was taken to be roughly uniform across donors.

Points on this clone: Its antigen is not known.

The PCR had 60 Vbeta and 13 Jbeta primers. The table came from immunoSEQ multiplex PCR; TCRdb's copy has only in-frame clones and leaves some out. This repertoire shows 100,000 or so clones, 65% to 85% found once; its top ten account for around 2%. The source material was PBMCs. This receptor was obtained from a man between 18 and 29 years old in good health and CMV-seronegative.

In DNA, the CDR3 is TGTGCCAGCAGTCACAGGAACACTGAAGCTTTCTTT. Protein product: CASSHRNTEAFF. The V and J genes are TRBV7-8 and TRBJ1-1, with no clear D. The ends were cut back, 6 bases at V and 1 base at J, with 6 bases in the middle. Germline V gene sequence: CDR1 SGHVS, CDR2 FQNEAQ. The CDR3 sequence is 12 residues long. The full variable domain, completed using reference TRBV7-8 and TRBJ1-1, is GAGVSQSPRYKVAKRGQDVALRCDPISGHVSLFWYQQALGQGPEFLTYFQNEAQLDKSGLPSDRFFAERPEGSVSTLKIQRTQQEDSAVYLCASSHRNTEAFFGQGTRLTVV.